These 20 T cell receptor beta chains originate from one sample sequenced in a study of human T cells and chemical hapten exposure. TCRdb recomputed calls from the RACE reads with MiXCR, one row per CDR3 protein. The sample yields 300,000 to 450,000 distinct CDR3 sequences, more than 4.5% seen once. The time point: patch test 1, 2 weeks after DPC sensitization. The sample's treatment: therapeutic diphenylcyclopropenone sensitization with weekly scalp DPC. Source: whole blood, taken in connection with sensitization to the hapten diphenylcyclopropenone (DPC). The receptor set was obtained from a woman between 45 and 60 years old with alopecia areata. Some clones in this sample may be carry-over from other donors' samples.

This rearrangement joins TRBV28 to TRBJ1-4, with D possibly being TRBD1 (5 bases). The CDR3 has 15 residues. In germline, CDR1 is MDHEN, CDR2 SYDVKM. Trimming removed 5 bases from V and 6 bases from J, with 16 bases in between. The CDR3, as DNA: TGTGCCAGCAGTCCCCGGACGGGGCTGGATGAAAAACTGTTTTTT. Its protein is CASSPRTGLDEKLFF.

This clonotype was observed many times. The chain combines TRBV27 with TRBJ2-1, with D tentatively TRBD1 (6 bases). Deletions cut 5 bases from V and 9 bases from J, with 11 bases between. This CDR3 spans 12 amino acids. In germline, CDR1 is MNHEY, CDR2 SMNVEV (reference sequence). CDR3 coding DNA: TGTGCCAGCAGTACGAGCAGGGGTGAGCAGTTCTTC. This codes for CASSTSRGEQFF.

At least ten counts were recorded for this clonotype. This chain uses TRBV29-1 with TRBJ2-3; the D gene is possibly TRBD2 (5 bases). Germline assignment: CDR1 SQVTM and CDR2 ANQGSEA. The CDR3 loop spans 14 amino acids. Deletions cut 8 bases from V and 2 bases from J, with 17 bases between. The CDR3 region has the DNA TGCAGCCTATGGACTCACGATTTCACAGATACGCAGTATTTT. It codes for CSLWTHDFTDTQYF.

V gene TRBV12-3 or TRBV12-4 combines with J gene TRBJ1-2; 7 bases align to TRBD1. The CDR3 is 15 amino acids. V lost 4 bases, J lost 8 bases, and 13 bases stayed unmatched. CDR3 loop: CASSSPPTGREGYTF. DNA of the CDR3: TGTGCCAGCAGTTCCCCCCCGACAGGGAGGGAGGGCTACACCTTC.

V gene TRBV6-2 or TRBV6-3 combines with J gene TRBJ2-1; 10 nucleotides align to TRBD2. With V trimmed by 6 bases and J by 8 bases, 10 bases remained unmatched. CDR3 length: 15 amino acids. Germline V gene data show CDR1 as MNHEY and CDR2 as SVGEGT. CDR3 in amino acids: CASRNGLAGAYEQFF. The CDR3 region has the DNA TGTGCCAGCAGGAATGGGCTAGCGGGAGCCTATGAGCAGTTCTTC.

This sequence joins TRBV6-2 or TRBV6-3 and TRBJ2-1; perhaps TRBD1 as D (5 bases). Trimming took off 4 bases at V and 8 bases at J, with 18 bases between the two ends. There are 15 residues in the CDR3. Germline V CDR1 and CDR2: MNHEY, SVGEGT. Written as DNA, the CDR3 is TGTGCCAGCAGTTTAGTCAGGGCCTATTTCGATGAGCAGTTCTTC. Amino acids: CASSLVRAYFDEQFF.

This clonotype was picked up a small number of times. The rearrangement uses TRBV24-1 and TRBJ2-3; TRBD1 is a possible D gene (7 bases). Germline V gene sequence: CDR1 KGHDR, CDR2 SFDVKD. The V gene lost 3 bases and the J gene lost 0 bases, with 12 bases spanning the gap. The CDR3 has 16 amino acids. For the CDR3, the DNA is TGTGCCACCAGTGATCGCTCAGGGGGGAGCACAGATACGCAGTATTTT. As protein: CATSDRSGGSTDTQYF.

This clonotype was observed many times. The CDR3 DNA sequence: TGTGCCAGCACCCCCACCCCAGAGACCCAGTACTTC. It is translated as CASTPTPETQYF. The rearrangement links TRBV21-1 to TRBJ2-5; the table gives TRBD1 as D, unverified against the DNA. TRBV21-1 represents a pseudogene. CDR3 length: 12 residues.

The table lists this clonotype with a few counts. This chain joins TRBV20-1 and TRBJ2-3; D is possibly TRBD2 (5 bases). The V end lost 3 bases, the J end lost 3 bases, and 7 bases lay between the germline ends. The CDR3 totals 12 residues. Per germline, CDR1 DFQATT and CDR2 SNEGSKA (reference sequence). DNA for the CDR3: TGCAGTGCTAGTCCGGGGACAGATACGCAGTATTTT. It translates to CSASPGTDTQYF.

This clonotype was detected many times. The gene calls are TRBV30 and TRBJ2-1; the D is unclear. V was trimmed by 0 bases and J by 2 bases, leaving 2 bases between them. CDR1 and CDR2 (germline): GTSNPN, SVGIG (reference sequence). The CDR3 is made up of 12 amino acids. In DNA, the CDR3 is TGTGCCTGGAGTGTTGCCTACAATGAGCAGTTCTTC. Amino acids: CAWSVAYNEQFF.

The V call is TRBV20-1, the J call TRBJ2-7; 10 nucleotides align to TRBD2. This CDR3 is built from 16 residues. V lost 0 bases to trimming and J lost 3 bases; unmatched junction nucleotides: 8. Looked up from germline, CDR1 is DFQATT and CDR2 is SNEGSKA (reference sequence). Here the CDR3 reads CSARDPASGGLYEQYF. Written as DNA, the CDR3 is TGCAGTGCTAGAGATCCAGCTAGCGGGGGACTCTACGAGCAGTACTTC.

This clonotype was seen many times. This chain links TRBV5-1 with TRBJ1-2; D possibly corresponds to TRBD1 (6 bases). Germline values: CDR1 SGHRS, CDR2 YFSETQ. V shed 2 bases and J shed 7 bases, with 15 bases lying between them. The CDR3 spans 14 residues. This chain's CDR3 is CASSFSGASFGYTF. CDR3 bases: TGCGCCAGCAGCTTTTCAGGGGCGTCCTTTGGCTACACCTTC. The whole variable domain, remainder taken from reference TRBV5-1 and TRBJ1-2, is KAGVTQTPRYLIKTRGQQVTLSCSPISGHRSVSWYQQTPGQGLQFLFEYFSETQRNKGNFPGRFSGRQFSNSRSEMNVSTLELGDSALYLCASSFSGASFGYTFGSGTRLTVV.

The genes are TRBV19 and TRBJ2-3; the D gene could be TRBD1 or TRBD2 (6 bases each). CDR3 length: 15 residues. CDR1 is LNHDA, CDR2 SQIVND, per germline (reference sequence). V shed 9 bases and J shed 0 bases, with 16 bases lying between them. The CDR3 loop is CASGVGGGSTDTQYF. The CDR3 coding sequence is TGTGCCAGCGGGGTCGGAGGGGGTAGCACAGATACGCAGTATTTT.

This clonotype was seen more than once but under ten times. The chain couples TRBV5-1 to TRBJ1-3; 8 nucleotides line up with TRBD1. This CDR3 contains 17 residues. Losses at the gene ends were 1 base for V and 0 bases for J; bases not matched to a gene: 6. Germline V gene sequence: CDR1 SGHRS, CDR2 YFSETQ. CDR3 protein: CASSLRTGQHSGNTIYF. CDR3 in DNA: TGCGCCAGCAGCTTGAGGACAGGGCAACACTCTGGAAACACCATATATTTT.

The table lists this clonotype with many counts. This rearrangement joins TRBV25-1 to TRBJ1-4; D is undetermined. The CDR3 is made up of 13 amino acids. Trimming removed 6 bases from V and 8 bases from J, with 13 bases in between. Germline V gene sequence: CDR1 MGHDK, CDR2 SYGVNS. This chain's CDR3 is CASREGLGEKLFF. In DNA form, the CDR3 reads TGTGCCAGCAGGGAAGGTCTAGGCGAAAAACTGTTTTTT.

The J gene is TRBJ2-4, the V gene TRBV7-9; 7 bases map to TRBD1. V gave up 6 bases and J gave up 0 bases; unmatched junction bases: 8. Germline lookup yields CDR1 SEHNR and CDR2 FQNEAQ (reference sequence). This CDR3 spans 16 amino acids. The CDR3 DNA reads as TGTGCCAGCAGGGGCGACAGGGACCTAGCCAAAAACATTCAGTACTTC. Translating it yields CASRGDRDLAKNIQYF.

CDR3 nucleotide sequence: TGTGCCAGCTCCGCCGGTGGGGCCAACGTCCTGACTTTC. It codes for CASSAGGANVLTF. This rearrangement joins TRBV27 to TRBJ2-6; D gene unclear. V was cut by 8 bases and J by 3 bases, with 8 bases left in between. Germline-derived CDR1 and CDR2 are MNHEY and SMNVEV (reference sequence). The CDR3 length is 13 residues.

Ten or more counts support this clonotype. The chain has TRBV12-3 or TRBV12-4 and TRBJ2-1; possibly TRBD2 for D (7 bases). The V end lost 2 bases, the J end lost 9 bases, and 14 bases lay between the germline ends. The CDR3 runs to 14 residues. CDR3 DNA: TGTGCCAGCAGTTTAAAAGGGGGGGTGCTTGAGCAGTTCTTC. As protein: CASSLKGGVLEQFF.

This clonotype was counted many times. The V call is TRBV9, the J call TRBJ2-5; 10 bases match TRBD2. J gave up 4 bases and V 0 bases, and 3 bases lay outside the gene matches. This CDR3 is 15 amino acids long. Germline CDR1 reads SGDLS; CDR2 reads YYNGEE. The CDR3 nucleotides read TGTGCCAGCAGCGTAGGGGGACTAGCGCGAGAGACCCAGTACTTC. Protein: CASSVGGLARETQYF.

The table lists this clonotype with a few counts. V is TRBV5-1 and J is TRBJ2-3; 8 bases map to TRBD1. V was pared by 3 bases and J by 1 base, with 7 bases of the junction left unmatched. From germline, CDR1 is SGHRS and CDR2 YFSETQ. The CDR3 length is 16 residues. This chain's CDR3 is CASSSGQEAGTDTQYF. The CDR3 coding sequence is TGCGCCAGCAGCTCGGGACAGGAGGCGGGCACAGATACGCAGTATTTT.